This T cell receptor beta chain was obtained from a study of cytotoxic CD8 clonotypes in ibrutinib-treated CLL. Study-level information: Timing of response sample collection was a median around eleven months after treatment start, with a range of 6 to 36. Study-wide findings and caveats: Baseline values of clonality outstripped age-matched healthy donors and followed circulating CD8+ T-cell counts. Clonality increased with ibrutinib response but returned toward baseline at progression.

Comment on this clone: Its target is unknown.

Clones were read by immunoSEQ multiplex PCR, and TCRdb kept only the in-frame ones, dropping some. The data hold around 15,000 clones, with around 64% observed a single time. The CDR3 is made up of 17 amino acids. With 1 base removed from V and 0 bases from J, the gap between germline ends came to 13 bases. CDR1 is MGHRA and CDR2 is YSYEKL in the germline V gene. Sequenced here: PBMCs, sampled before ibrutinib treatment. The V call is TRBV4-1, the J call TRBJ1-5; D remains ambiguous. The receptor comes from a human donor with chronic lymphocytic leukemia. CDR3: CASSQVNLGFSNQPQHF. DNA of the CDR3: TGCGCCAGCAGCCAAGTGAACCTAGGATTTAGCAATCAGCCCCAGCATTTT.